The text below deals with one T cell receptor beta chain. Trimming at V came to 3 bases and at J to 9 bases, leaving 3 bases not matched to a gene. The CDR3 covers 12 residues. Germline CDR1 reads LNHDA; CDR2 reads SQIVND (reference sequence). These data originate in a study of cytomegalovirus exposure and HLA in healthy donors. PCR amplification relied on 60 Vbeta primers (plus 13 Jbeta primers). Using immunoSEQ multiplex PCR, the repertoire was profiled, and TCRdb retains in-frame clones only, with some absent. This table holds approximately 90,000 clones, over 55% found once. This TCR came from a woman aged 30 to 39 in good health and CMV-seronegative. J is TRBJ2-3 and V is TRBV19, with 7 bases fitting TRBD1. The sample consisted of PBMCs. The CDR3 here is CASSIGTATQYF. The CDR3 bases are TGTGCCAGTAGTATCGGGACAGCCACGCAGTATTTT.